This T cell receptor beta chain stems from a study of CD4 T cells in relation to SARS-CoV-2 and coronaviruses. Repertoires were generated with immunoSEQ multiplex PCR, while TCRdb's copy carries only in-frame clones and drops some. The data hold 35,000 to 40,000 clones, with approximately 87% observed a single time. This clone was seen a single time. J lost 3 bases, V lost 9 bases, and 6 bases had no gene match. CDR3 length: 14 residues. Germline-derived CDR1 and CDR2 are KGHDR and SFDVKD. The rearrangement links TRBV24-1 to TRBJ2-1; 8 bases map to TRBD2. This TCR was recovered from an adult with COVID-19. Sequencing used memory CD4+ T cells from PBMCs. The chain's CDR3 is CATRGGQDYNEQFF. CDR3 DNA: TGTGCCACCCGGGGGGGCCAGGACTACAATGAGCAGTTCTTC.